This T cell receptor (beta chain) was profiled in a study of Ad26.COV2.S vaccination and SARS-CoV-2 variants. Regarding the study as a whole: Non-spike TCR breadth was similar in vaccine and placebo recipients. Assessments of TCR breadth and depth may have underestimated the total T cell responses.

This sample's treatment: some 20 received Ad26.COV2.S at low or high dose, single or two shots; a few received placebo; per-sample allocation not given. Sampling was performed 63 days after the first vaccine or placebo injection. Boston provided a donor who was an adult aged 18-55 years. It was Wuhan-strain SARS-CoV-2 spike that the Ad26 vaccine vector expressed. This clone was seen a single time. The antigen is unknown. The assay was immunoSEQ multiplex PCR, and TCRdb's table has in-frame clones only and misses some. Of roughly 250,000 clones listed, around 88% are singletons. After removal of 3 bases from V and 0 bases from J, the junction contained 1 base not matched to a gene. The CDR3 has 15 residues. The V gene's germline CDR1 is SEHNR and CDR2 FQNEAQ (reference sequence).

The rearrangement links TRBV7-9 to TRBJ2-4; 8 bases align to TRBD2. The receptor's source is a person between 18 and 59 years old who received the Ad26.COV2.S COVID-19 vaccine or a placebo. Sequencing used peripheral blood, obtained in a trial of Ad26.COV2.S vaccine versus placebo. The chain's CDR3 is CASSFAGGAKNIQYF. CDR3 coding DNA: TGTGCCAGCAGCTTTGCGGGGGGAGCCAAAAACATTCAGTACTTC.